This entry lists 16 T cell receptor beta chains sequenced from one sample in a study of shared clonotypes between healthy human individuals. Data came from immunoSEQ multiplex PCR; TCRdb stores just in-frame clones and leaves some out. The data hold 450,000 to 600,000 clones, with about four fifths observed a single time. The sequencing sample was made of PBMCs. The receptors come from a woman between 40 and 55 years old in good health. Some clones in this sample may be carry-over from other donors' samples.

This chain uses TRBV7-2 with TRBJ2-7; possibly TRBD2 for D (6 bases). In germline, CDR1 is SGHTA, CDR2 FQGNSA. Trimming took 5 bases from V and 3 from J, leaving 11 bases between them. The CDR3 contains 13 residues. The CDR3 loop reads CASSRTAGYEQYF. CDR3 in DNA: TGTGCCAGCAGCCGTACAGCGGGCTACGAGCAGTACTTC.

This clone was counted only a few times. The CDR3 DNA is TGTGCCAGCAGCCCCATTGGGATAGCGGGAGGGCACGAGCAGTACTTC. It translates to CASSPIGIAGGHEQYF. The chain couples TRBV5-4 to TRBJ2-7; 11 bases are shared with TRBD2. Germline lookup yields CDR1 SGHNT and CDR2 YYREEE (reference sequence). The CDR3 is 16 residues long. V gave up 4 bases and J gave up 5 bases; unmatched junction bases: 11.

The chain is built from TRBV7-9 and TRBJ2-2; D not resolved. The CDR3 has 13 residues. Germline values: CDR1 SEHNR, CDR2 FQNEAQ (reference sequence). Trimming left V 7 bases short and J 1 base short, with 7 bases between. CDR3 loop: CASTRRNTGELFF. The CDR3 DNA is TGTGCCAGCACCCGTAGGAACACCGGGGAGCTGTTTTTT.

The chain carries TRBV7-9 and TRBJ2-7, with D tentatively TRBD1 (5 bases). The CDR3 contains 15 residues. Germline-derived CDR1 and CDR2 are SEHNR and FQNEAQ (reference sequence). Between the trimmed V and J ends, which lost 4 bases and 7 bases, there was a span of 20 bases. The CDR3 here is CASSSYGLSREEQYF. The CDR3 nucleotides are TGTGCCAGCAGCTCCTATGGCCTCTCCAGGGAAGAGCAGTACTTC.

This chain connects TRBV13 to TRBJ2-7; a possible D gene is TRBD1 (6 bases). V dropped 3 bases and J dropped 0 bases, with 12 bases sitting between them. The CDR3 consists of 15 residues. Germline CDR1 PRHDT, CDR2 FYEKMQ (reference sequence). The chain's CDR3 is CASSLGASGSYEQYF. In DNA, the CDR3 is TGTGCCAGCAGCTTGGGGGCCTCCGGCTCCTACGAGCAGTACTTC. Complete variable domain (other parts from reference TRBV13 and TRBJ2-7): AAGVIQSPRHLIKEKRETATLKCYPIPRHDTVYWYQQGPGQDPQFLISFYEKMQSDKGSIPDRFSAQQFSDYHSELNMSSLELGDSALYFCASSLGASGSYEQYFGPGTRLTVT.

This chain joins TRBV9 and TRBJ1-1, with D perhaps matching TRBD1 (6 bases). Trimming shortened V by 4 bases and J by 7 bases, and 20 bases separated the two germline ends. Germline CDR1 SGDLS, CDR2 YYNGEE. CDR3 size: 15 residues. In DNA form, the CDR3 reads TGTGCCAGCAGCACCCGACAGGACACCCTTGATGAAGCTTTCTTT. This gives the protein CASSTRQDTLDEAFF.

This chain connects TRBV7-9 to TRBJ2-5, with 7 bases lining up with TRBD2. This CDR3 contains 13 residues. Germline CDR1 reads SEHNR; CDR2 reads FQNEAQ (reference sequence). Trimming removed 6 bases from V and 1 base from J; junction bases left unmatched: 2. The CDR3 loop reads CASRGGIQETQYF. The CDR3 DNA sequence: TGTGCCAGCAGGGGAGGGATCCAAGAGACCCAGTACTTC.

The DNA for the CDR3 is TGCAGCGTCGCCGGGACTAGCGCCTACACCGGGGAGCTGTTTTTT. Protein product: CSVAGTSAYTGELFF. The chain has TRBV29-1 and TRBJ2-2; TRBD2 matches 10 bases. There are 15 residues in the CDR3. The V and J ends lost 6 bases and 3 bases, in that order; junction bases with no gene match: 7. Germline CDR1 is SQVTM and CDR2 is ANQGSEA.

The CDR3 is CASSEGGAPPEAFF. For the CDR3, the DNA is TGTGCCAGCAGTGAAGGCGGGGCCCCTCCTGAAGCTTTCTTT. The J gene is TRBJ1-1, the V gene TRBV25-1, with a weak D call TRBD1 (5 bases). The germline gives CDR1 MGHDK, CDR2 SYGVNS. The CDR3 totals 14 residues. Trimming removed 2 bases from V and 6 bases from J, with 13 bases in between. The full variable domain, completed using reference TRBV25-1 and TRBJ1-1, is EADIYQTPRYLVIGTGKKITLECSQTMGHDKMYWYQQDPGMELHLIHYSYGVNSTEKGDLSSESTVSRIRTEHFPLTLESARPSHTSQYLCASSEGGAPPEAFFGQGTRLTVV.

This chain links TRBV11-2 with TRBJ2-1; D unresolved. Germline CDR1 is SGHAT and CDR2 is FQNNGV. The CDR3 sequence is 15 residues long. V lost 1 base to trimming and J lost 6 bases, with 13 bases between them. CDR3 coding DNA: TGTGCCAGCAGCTTAGCCTCGTACCTAGTCAATGAGCAGTTCTTC. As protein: CASSLASYLVNEQFF.

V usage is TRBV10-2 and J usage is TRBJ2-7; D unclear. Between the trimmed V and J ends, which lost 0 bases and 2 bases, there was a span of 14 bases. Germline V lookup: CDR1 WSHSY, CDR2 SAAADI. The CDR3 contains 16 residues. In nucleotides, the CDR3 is TGCGCCAGCAGTGAGTCACCAGTGCTAGGGCCCTACGAGCAGTACTTC. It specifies CASSESPVLGPYEQYF.

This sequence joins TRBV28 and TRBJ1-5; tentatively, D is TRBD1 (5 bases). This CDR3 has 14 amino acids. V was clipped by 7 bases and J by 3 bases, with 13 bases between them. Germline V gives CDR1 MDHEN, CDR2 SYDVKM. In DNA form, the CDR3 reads TGTGCCAGCACCCTAGACAGATTCAATCAGCCCCAGCATTTT. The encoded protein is CASTLDRFNQPQHF.

The CDR3 is CASSMVGPGNTIYF. The CDR3 region has the DNA TGTGCCAGTAGTATGGTCGGCCCTGGAAACACCATATATTTT. This chain links TRBV19 with TRBJ1-3; no firm D call. V was cut by 3 bases and J by 2 bases, with 8 bases left in between. The CDR3 covers 14 residues. From germline, CDR1 is LNHDA and CDR2 SQIVND (reference sequence).

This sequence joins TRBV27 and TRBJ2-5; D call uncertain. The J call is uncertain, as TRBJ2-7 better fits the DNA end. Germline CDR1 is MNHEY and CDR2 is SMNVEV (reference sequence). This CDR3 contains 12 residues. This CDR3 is CASSGGAYEQYF. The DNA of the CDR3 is TGTGCCAGCAGTGGTGGGGCCTACGAGCAGTACTTC.

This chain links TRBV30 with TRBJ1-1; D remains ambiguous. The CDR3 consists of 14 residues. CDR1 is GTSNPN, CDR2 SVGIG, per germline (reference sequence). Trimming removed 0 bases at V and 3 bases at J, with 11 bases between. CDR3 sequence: CAWSVPRPYTEAFF. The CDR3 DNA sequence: TGTGCCTGGAGTGTACCCCGACCCTACACTGAAGCTTTCTTT.

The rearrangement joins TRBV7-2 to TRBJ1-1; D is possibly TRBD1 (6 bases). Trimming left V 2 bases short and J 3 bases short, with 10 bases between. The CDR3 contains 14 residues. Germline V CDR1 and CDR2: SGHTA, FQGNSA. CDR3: CASSLQGKDTEAFF. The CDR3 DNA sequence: TGTGCCAGCAGCTTACAGGGGAAGGACACTGAAGCTTTCTTT.